This record looks at one T cell receptor (beta chain) sequence and its context. Sequencing used immunoSEQ multiplex PCR; TCRdb keeps in-frame clones, though not all of them. The top ten hold approximately 17% of the sample, which has around 45,000 clones, about three quarters seen once. These data belong to a study of control samples from healthy donors and cancer patients. Germline V gene data show CDR1 as MNHNS and CDR2 as SASEGT. This CDR3 is built from 18 residues. Trimming cost V 6 bases and J 0 bases; bases outside gene matches: 12. The sequenced sample consisted of formalin-fixed, paraffin-embedded tissue. The TCR sequence derives from a male donor with melanoma. The rearrangement uses TRBV6-1 and TRBJ2-4, with 9 bases fitting TRBD2. The CDR3 protein is CASSERLAEFLAKNIQYF. The CDR3 DNA reads TGTGCCAGCAGCGAAAGACTAGCGGAGTTCCTAGCCAAAAACATTCAGTACTTC.